This T cell receptor beta chain was retrieved from a study of blood T cell repertoires in COVID-19. Per the germline V gene, CDR1 is LNHDA and CDR2 is SQIVND (reference sequence). This CDR3 contains 14 residues. The junction had 1 base not matched to a gene; V was cut back by 0 bases and J by 4 bases. In the original workflow: From reference gene primer amplification, estimates of nucleated cell counts were derived. Sequencing used immunoSEQ multiplex PCR; TCRdb keeps in-frame clones, though not all of them. The D gene and trimming were derived from the DNA, and the V and J assignments and clone size from that table. The sample yields hundreds of thousands of clones, 90% seen once. This clone was recorded a few times. Self-reported history from a screening survey and questionnaire set each donor's cohort.

The receptor's source is a young man who had been exposed to COVID-19. The specimen sequenced was PBMCs or T cells enriched from blood (not recorded which). This chain uses TRBV19 with TRBJ1-2; 8 bases align to TRBD1. The CDR3 DNA is TGTGCCAGTAGTATAGACGGACAGGGCTATGGCTACACCTTC. It yields the protein CASSIDGQGYGYTF.